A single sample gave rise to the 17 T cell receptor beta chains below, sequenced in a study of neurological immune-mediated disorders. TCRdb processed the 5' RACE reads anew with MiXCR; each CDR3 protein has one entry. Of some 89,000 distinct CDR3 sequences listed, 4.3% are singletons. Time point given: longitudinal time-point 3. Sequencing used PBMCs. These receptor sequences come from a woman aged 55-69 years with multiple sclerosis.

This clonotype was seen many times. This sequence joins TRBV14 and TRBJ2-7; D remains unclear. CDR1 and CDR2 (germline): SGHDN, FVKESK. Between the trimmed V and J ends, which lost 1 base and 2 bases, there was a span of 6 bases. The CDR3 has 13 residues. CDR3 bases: TGTGCCAGCAGCCAAGTTTTGACCTACGAGCAGTACTTC. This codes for CASSQVLTYEQYF. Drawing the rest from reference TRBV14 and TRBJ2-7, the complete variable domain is EAGVTQFPSHSVIEKGQTVTLRCDPISGHDNLYWYRRVMGKEIKFLLHFVKESKQDESGMPNNRFLAERTGGTYSTLKVQPAELEDSGVYFCASSQVLTYEQYFGPGTRLTVT.

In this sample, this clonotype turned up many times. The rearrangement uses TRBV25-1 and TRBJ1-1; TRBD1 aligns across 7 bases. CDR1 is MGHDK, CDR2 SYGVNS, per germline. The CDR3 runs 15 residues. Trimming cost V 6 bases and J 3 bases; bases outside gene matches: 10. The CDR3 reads CASRNPPQGDTEAFF. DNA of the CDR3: TGTGCCAGCAGGAACCCTCCCCAGGGGGACACTGAAGCTTTCTTT.

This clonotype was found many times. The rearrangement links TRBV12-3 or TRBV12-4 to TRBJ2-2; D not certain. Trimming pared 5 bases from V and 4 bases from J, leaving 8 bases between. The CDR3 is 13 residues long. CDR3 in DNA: TGTGCCAGCAGTCCCGACACCACCGGGGAGCTGTTTTTT. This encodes CASSPDTTGELFF.

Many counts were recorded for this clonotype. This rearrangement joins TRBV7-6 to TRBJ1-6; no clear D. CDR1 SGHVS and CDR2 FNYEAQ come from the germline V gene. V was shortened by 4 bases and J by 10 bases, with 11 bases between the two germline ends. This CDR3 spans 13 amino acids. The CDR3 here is CASSSDNGSPLHF. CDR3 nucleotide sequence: TGTGCCAGCAGCTCAGACAACGGCTCACCCCTCCACTTT.

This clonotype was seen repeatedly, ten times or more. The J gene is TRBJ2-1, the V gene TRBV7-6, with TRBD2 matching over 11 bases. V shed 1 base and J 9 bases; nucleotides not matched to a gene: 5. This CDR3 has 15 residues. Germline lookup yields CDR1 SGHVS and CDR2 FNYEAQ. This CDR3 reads CASSLVAGGPGEQFF. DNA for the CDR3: TGTGCCAGCAGCTTAGTAGCGGGGGGGCCAGGTGAGCAGTTCTTC.

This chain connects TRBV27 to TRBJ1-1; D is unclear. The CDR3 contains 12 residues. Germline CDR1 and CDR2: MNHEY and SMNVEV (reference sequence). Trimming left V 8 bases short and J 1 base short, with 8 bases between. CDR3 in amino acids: CASPSGNTEAFF. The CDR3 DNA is TGTGCCAGCCCTTCAGGGAACACTGAAGCTTTCTTT.

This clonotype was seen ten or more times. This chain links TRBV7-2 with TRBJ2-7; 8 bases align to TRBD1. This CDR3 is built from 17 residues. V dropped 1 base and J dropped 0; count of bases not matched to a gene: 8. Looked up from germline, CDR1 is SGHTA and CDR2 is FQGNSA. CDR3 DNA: TGTGCCAGCAGCTTAGTAGGACAGGGATACAGCTCCTACGAGCAGTACTTC. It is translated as CASSLVGQGYSSYEQYF.

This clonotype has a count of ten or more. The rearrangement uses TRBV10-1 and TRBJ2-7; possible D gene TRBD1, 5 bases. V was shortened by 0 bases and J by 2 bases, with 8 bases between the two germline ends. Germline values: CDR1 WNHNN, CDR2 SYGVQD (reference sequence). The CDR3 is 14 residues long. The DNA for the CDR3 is TGCGCCAGCAGTGAGTCGCTGGGGCCCTACGAGCAGTACTTC. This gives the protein CASSESLGPYEQYF.

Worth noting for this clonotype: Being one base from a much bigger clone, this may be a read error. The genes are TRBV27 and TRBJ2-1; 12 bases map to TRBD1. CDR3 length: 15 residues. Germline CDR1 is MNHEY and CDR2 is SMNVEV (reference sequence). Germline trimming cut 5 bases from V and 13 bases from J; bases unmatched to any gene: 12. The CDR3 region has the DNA TGTGCCAGCAGTCCACTGGGACAGGGGGCAGGTGATCAGTTCTTC. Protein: CASSPLGQGAGDQFF.

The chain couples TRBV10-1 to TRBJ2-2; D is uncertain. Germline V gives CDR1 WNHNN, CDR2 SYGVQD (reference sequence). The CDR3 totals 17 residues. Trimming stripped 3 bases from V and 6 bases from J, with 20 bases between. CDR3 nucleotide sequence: TGCGCCAGCAGTGAATCCGTCGTACATCCTGGGCCCGGGGAGCTGTTTTTT. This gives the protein CASSESVVHPGPGELFF.

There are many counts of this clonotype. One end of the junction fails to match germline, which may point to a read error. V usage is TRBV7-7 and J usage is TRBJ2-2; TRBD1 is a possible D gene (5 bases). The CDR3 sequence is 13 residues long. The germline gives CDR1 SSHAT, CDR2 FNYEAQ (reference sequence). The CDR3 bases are TGTGCTAGCAGCCCCGTAGGGGCCGGGGAGCTGTTTTTT. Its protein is CASSPVGAGELFF.

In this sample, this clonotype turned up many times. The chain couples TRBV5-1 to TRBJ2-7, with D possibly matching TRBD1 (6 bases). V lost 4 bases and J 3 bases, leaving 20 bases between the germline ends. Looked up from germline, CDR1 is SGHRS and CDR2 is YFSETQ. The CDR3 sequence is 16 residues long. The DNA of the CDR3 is TGCGCCAGCAGCGACGAAGGCAGGGGAGTGGGCTACGAGCAGTACTTC. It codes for CASSDEGRGVGYEQYF.

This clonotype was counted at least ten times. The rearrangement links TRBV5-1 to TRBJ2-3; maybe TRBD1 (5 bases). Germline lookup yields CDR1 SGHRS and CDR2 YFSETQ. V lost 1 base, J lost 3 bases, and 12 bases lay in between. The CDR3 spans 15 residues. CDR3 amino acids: CASSLRGVRTDTQYF. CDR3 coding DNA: TGCGCCAGCAGCTTGAGGGGTGTGAGGACAGATACGCAGTATTTT.

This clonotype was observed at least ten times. DNA for the CDR3: TGCAGTGCCAGACCCTCAAGCTCTGGAAACACCATATATTTT. It codes for CSARPSSSGNTIYF. The chain is built from TRBV20-1 and TRBJ1-3; D unclear. The CDR3 loop spans 14 amino acids. V lost 6 bases and J lost 0, with 12 bases in between. Germline CDR1 is DFQATT and CDR2 is SNEGSKA (reference sequence).

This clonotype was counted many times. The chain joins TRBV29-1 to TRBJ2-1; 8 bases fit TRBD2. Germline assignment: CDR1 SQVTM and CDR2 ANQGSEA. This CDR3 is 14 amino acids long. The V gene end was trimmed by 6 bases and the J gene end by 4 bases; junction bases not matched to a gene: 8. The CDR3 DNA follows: TGCAGCGTCAACGGGGGGGACTCGTACAATGAGCAGTTCTTC. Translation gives CSVNGGDSYNEQFF.

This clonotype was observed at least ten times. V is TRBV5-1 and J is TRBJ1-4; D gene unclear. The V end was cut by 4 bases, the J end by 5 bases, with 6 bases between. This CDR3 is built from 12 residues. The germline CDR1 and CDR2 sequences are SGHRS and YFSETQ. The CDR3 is CASSVSNEKLFF. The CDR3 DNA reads TGCGCCAGCAGCGTCAGCAATGAAAAACTGTTTTTT.

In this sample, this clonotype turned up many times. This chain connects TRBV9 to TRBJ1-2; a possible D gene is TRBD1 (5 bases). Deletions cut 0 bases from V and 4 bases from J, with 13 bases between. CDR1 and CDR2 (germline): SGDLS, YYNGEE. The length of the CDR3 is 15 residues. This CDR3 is CASSVEPRGGYGYTF. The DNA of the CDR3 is TGTGCCAGCAGCGTAGAACCGAGGGGAGGCTATGGCTACACCTTC.